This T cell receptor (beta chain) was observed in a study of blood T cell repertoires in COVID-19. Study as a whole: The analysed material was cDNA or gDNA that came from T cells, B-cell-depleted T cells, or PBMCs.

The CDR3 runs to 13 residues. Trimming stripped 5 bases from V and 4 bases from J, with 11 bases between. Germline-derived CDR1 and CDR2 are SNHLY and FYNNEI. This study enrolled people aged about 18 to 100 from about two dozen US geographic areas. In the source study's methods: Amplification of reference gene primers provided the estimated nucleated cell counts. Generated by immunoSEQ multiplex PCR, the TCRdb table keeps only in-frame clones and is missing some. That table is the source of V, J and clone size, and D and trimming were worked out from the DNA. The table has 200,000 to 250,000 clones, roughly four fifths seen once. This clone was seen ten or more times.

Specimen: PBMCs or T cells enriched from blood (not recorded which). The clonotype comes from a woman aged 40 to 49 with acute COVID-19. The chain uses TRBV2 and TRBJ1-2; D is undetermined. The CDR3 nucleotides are TGTGCCAGCAGTCCTGACAAGGCCTATGGCTACACCTTC. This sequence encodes CASSPDKAYGYTF.